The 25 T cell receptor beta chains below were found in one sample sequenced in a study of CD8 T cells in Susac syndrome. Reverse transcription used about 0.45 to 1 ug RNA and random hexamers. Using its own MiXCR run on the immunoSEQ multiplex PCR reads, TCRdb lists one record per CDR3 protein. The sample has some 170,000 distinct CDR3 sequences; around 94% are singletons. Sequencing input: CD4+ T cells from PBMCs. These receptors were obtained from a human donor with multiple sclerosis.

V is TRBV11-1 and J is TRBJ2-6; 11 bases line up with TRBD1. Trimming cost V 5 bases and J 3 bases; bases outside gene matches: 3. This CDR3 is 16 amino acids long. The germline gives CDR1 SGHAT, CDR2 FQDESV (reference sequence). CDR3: CASSGQGAIGANVLTF. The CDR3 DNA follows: TGTGCCAGCAGCGGACAGGGGGCGATTGGGGCCAACGTCCTGACTTTC.

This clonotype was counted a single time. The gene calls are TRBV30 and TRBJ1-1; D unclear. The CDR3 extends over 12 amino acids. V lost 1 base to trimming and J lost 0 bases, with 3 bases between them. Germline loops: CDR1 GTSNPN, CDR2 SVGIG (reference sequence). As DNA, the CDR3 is TGTGCCTGGAGTGCGGTGAACACTGAAGCTTTCTTT. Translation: CAWSAVNTEAFF.

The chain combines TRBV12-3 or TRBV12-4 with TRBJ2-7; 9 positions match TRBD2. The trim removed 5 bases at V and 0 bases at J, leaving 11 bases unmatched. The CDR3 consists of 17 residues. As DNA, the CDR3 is TGTGCCAGCAGTCCTTCTCCCCTAGCGGGATTCTCCTACGAGCAGTACTTC. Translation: CASSPSPLAGFSYEQYF.

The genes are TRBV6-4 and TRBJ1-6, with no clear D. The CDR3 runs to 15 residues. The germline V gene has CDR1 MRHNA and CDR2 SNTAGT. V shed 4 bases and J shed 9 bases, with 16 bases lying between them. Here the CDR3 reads CASSADGSEGSPLHF. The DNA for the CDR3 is TGTGCCAGCAGTGCCGACGGGTCGGAGGGTTCACCCCTCCACTTT.

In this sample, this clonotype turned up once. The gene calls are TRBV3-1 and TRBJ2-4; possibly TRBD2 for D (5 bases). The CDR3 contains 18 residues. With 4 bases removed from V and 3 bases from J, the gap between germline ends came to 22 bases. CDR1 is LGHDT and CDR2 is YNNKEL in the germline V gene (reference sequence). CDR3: CASSLNSVIGIGKNIQYF. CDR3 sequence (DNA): TGTGCCAGCAGCCTTAATAGCGTCATAGGGATTGGCAAAAACATTCAGTACTTC.

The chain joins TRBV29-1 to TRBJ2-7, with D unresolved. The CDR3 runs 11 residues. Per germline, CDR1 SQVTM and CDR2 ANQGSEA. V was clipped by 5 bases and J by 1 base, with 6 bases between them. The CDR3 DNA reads TGCAGCGTTAAAGGTTCCTACGAGCAGTACTTC. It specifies CSVKGSYEQYF.

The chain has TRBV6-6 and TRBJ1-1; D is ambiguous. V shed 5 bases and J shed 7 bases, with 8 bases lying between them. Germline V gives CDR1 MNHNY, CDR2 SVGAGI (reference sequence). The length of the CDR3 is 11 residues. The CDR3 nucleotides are TGTGCCAGCAGTGCTATAGATGAAGCTTTCTTT. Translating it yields CASSAIDEAFF.

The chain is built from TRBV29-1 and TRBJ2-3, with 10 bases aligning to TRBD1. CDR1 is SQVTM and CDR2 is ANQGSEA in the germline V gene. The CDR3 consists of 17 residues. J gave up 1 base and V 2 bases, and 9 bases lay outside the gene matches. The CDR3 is CSVELGTGTGGTDTQYF. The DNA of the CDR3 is TGCAGCGTTGAATTAGGGACCGGGACAGGGGGCACAGATACGCAGTATTTT.

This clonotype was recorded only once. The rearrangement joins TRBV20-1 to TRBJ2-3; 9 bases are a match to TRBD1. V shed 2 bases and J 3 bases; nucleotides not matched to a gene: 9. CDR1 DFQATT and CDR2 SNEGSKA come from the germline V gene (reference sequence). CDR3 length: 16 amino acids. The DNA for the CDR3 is TGCAGTGCTAGAAACCCGACAGGGGGTTCTACAGATACGCAGTATTTT. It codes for CSARNPTGGSTDTQYF.

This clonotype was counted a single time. CDR3 sequence (DNA): TGTGCCTGGAGTGTCGGGGGGCCCCAGCATTTT. Its protein product is CAWSVGGPQHF. The chain employs TRBV30 and TRBJ1-5; D perhaps matches TRBD1 (5 bases). This CDR3 has 11 amino acids. Trimming shortened V by 0 bases and J by 9 bases, and 6 bases separated the two germline ends. Germline V gene data show CDR1 as GTSNPN and CDR2 as SVGIG (reference sequence).

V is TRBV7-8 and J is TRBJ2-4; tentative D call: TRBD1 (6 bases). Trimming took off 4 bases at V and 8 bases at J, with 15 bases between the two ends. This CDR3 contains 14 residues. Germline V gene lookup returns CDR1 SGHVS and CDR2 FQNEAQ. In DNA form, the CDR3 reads TGTGCCAGCAGCTCTACCTCTGAGGGGGACATTCAGTACTTC. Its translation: CASSSTSEGDIQYF.

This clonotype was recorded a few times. DNA for the CDR3: TGTGCCACCAGCAGAGTGGCAGATACGCAGTATTTT. Amino acid sequence: CATSRVADTQYF. The V and J genes are TRBV15 and TRBJ2-3; D gene uncertain. The V end was cut by 1 base, the J end by 4 bases, with 3 bases between. The length of the CDR3 is 12 residues. CDR1 and CDR2 from the germline V gene are LNHNV and YYDKDF (reference sequence).

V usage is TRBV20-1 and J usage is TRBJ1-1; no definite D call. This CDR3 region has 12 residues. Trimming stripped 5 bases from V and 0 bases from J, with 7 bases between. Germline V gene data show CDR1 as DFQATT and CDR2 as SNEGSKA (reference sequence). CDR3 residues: CSARSVNTEAFF. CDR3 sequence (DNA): TGCAGTGCTCGCTCGGTGAACACTGAAGCTTTCTTT.

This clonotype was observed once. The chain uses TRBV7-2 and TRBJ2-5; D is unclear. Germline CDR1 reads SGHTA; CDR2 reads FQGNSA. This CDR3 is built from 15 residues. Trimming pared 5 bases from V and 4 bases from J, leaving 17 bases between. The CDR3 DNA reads TGTGCCAGCAGCCTCTCAACTTCGGGTGGAGAGACCCAGTACTTC. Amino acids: CASSLSTSGGETQYF.

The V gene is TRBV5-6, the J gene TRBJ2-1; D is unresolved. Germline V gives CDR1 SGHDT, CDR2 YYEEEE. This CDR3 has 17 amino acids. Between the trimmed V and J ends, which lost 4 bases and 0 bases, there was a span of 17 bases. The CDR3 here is CASSRIPQRSSYNEQFF. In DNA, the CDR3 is TGTGCCAGCAGCCGAATCCCACAGAGAAGCTCCTACAATGAGCAGTTCTTC.

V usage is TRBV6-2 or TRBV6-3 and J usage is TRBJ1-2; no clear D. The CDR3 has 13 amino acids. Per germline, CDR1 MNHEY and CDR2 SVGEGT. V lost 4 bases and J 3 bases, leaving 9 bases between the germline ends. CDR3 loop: CASSSQWDYGYTF. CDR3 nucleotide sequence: TGTGCCAGCAGTTCTCAGTGGGACTATGGCTACACCTTC.

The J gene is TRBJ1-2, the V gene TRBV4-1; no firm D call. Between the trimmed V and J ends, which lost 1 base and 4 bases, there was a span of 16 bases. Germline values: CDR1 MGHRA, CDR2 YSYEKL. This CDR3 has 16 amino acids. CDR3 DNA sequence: TGCGCCAGCAGCCAAGCCTGGCGTGGCAGCCCCTATGGCTACACCTTC. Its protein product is CASSQAWRGSPYGYTF.

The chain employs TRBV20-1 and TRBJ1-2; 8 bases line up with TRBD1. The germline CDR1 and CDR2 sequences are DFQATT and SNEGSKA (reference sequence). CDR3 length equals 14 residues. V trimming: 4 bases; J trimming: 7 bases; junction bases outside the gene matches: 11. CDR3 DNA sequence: TGCAGTGCTACGCAGGGGGCCGGCCCCCCTGGCTACACCTTC. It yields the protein CSATQGAGPPGYTF.

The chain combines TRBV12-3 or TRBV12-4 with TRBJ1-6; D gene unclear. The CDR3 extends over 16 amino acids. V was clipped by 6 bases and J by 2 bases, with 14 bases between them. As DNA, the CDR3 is TGTGCCAGCAGCTTCGGTGGCACCACCTATAATTCACCCCTCCACTTT. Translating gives CASSFGGTTYNSPLHF.

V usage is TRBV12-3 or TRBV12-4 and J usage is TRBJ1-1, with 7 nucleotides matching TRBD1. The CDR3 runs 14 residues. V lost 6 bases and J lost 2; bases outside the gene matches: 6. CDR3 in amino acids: CASSPWDRNTEAFF. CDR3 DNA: TGTGCCAGCAGCCCTTGGGACAGAAACACTGAAGCTTTCTTT.

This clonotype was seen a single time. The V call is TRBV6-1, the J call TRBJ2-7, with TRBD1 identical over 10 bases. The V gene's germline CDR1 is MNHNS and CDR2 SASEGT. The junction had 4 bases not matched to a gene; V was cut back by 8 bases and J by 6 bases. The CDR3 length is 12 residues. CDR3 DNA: TGTGCCAGCGGGACAGGGGACAGCGAGCAGTACTTC. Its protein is CASGTGDSEQYF.

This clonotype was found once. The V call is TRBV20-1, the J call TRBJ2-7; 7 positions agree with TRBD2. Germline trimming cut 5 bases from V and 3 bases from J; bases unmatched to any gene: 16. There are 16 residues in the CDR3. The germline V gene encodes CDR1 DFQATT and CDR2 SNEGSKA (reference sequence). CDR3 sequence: CSAPLPGGRDGYEQYF. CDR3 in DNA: TGCAGTGCTCCGCTTCCAGGCGGGAGAGACGGCTACGAGCAGTACTTC.

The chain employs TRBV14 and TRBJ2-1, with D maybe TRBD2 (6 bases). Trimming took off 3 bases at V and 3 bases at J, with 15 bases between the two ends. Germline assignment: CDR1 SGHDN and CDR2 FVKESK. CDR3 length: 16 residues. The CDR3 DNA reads TGTGCCAGCAGCCAGATAGGCGGGACCGACTACAATGAGCAGTTCTTC. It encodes CASSQIGGTDYNEQFF.

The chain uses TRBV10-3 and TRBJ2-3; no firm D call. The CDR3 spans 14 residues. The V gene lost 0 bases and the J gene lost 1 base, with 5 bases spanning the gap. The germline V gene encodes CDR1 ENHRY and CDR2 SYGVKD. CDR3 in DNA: TGTGCCATCAGTGAGTCGACACGCACAGATACGCAGTATTTT. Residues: CAISESTRTDTQYF.

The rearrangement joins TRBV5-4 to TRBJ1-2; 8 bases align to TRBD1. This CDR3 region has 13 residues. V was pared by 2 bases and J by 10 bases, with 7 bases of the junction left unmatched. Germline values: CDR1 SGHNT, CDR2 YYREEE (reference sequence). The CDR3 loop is CASSFQDRDIYTF. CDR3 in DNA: TGTGCCAGCAGCTTCCAGGACAGGGATATCTACACCTTC. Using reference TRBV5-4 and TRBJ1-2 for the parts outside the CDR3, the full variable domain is ETGVTQSPTHLIKTRGQQVTLRCSSQSGHNTVSWYQQALGQGPQFIFQYYREEENGRGNFPPRFSGLQFPNYSSELNVNALELDDSALYLCASSFQDRDIYTFGSGTRLTVV.